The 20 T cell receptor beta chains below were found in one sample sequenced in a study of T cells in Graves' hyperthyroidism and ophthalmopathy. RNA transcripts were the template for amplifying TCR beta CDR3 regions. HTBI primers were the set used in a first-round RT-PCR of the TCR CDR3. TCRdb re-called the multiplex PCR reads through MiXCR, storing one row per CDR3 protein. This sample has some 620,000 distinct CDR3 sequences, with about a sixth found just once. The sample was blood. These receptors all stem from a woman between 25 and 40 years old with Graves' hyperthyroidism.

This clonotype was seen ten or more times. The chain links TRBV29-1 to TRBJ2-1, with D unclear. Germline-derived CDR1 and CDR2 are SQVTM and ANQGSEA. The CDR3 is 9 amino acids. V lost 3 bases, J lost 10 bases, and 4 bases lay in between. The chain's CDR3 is CSVDREQFF. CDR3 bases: TGCAGCGTTGACCGGGAGCAGTTCTTC.

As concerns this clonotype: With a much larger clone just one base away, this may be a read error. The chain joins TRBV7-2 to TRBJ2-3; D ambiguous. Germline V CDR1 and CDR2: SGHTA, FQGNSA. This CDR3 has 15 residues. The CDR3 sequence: CASSLLEVVTDSQYF. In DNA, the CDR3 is TGTGCCAGCAGCTTATTAGAGGTAGTCACAGATTCGCAGTATTTT.

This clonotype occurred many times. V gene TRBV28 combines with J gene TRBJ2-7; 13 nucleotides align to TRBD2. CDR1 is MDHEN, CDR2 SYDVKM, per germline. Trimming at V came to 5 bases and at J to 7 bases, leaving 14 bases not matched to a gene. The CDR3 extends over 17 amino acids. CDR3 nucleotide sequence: TGTGCCAGCAGTCTACTCCTGGGGACTAGCGGGACTTGGGAGCAGTACTTC. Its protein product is CASSLLLGTSGTWEQYF.

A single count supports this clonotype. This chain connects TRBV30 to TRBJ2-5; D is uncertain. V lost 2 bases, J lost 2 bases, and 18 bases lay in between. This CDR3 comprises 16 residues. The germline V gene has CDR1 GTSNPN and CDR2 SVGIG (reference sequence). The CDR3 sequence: CAWSPAWRSNQETQYF. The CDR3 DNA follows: TGTGCCTGGAGTCCCGCCTGGCGGAGCAATCAAGAGACCCAGTACTTC.

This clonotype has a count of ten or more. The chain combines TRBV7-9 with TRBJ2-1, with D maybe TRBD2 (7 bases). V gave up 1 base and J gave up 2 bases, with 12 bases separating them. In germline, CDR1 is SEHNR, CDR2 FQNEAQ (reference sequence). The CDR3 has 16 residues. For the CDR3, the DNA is TGTGCCAGCAGCTTAGAGGGGGGGTTCCCCTACAATGAGCAGTTCTTC. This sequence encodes CASSLEGGFPYNEQFF.

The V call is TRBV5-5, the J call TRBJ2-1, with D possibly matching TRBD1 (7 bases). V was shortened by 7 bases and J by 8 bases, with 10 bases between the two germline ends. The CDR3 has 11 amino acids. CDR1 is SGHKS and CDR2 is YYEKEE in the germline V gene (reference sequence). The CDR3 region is CASQGGDEQFF. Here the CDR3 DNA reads TGTGCCAGCCAGGGGGGCGATGAGCAGTTCTTC.

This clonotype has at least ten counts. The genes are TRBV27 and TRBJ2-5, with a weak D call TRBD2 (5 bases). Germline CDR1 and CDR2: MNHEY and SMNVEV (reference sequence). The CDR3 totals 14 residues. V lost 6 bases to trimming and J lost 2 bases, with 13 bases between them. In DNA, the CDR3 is TGTGCCAGCAGGCTCAGCGGTACTCAAGAGACCCAGTACTTC. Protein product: CASRLSGTQETQYF.

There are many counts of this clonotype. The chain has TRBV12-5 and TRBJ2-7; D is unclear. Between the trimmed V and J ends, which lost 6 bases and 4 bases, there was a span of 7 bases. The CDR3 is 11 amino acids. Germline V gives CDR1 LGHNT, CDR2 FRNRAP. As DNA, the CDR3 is TGTGCTAGTGGGTCGCCATACGAGCAGTACTTC. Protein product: CASGSPYEQYF.

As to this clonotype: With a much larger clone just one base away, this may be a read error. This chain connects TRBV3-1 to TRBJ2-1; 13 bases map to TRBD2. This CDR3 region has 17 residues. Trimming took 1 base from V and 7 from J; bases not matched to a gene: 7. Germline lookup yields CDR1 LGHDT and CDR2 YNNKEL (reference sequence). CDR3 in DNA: TGTGCCAGCAGCCAAGGTCTGGGGACTAGCGGGATGAATGAGCAGTTCTTC. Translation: CASSQGLGTSGMNEQFF.

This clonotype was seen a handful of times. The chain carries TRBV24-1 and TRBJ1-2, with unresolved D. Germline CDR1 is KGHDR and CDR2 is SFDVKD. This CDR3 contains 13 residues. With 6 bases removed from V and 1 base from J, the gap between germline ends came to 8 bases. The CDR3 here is CATSLGVNYGYTF. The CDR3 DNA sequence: TGTGCCACCAGTCTTGGAGTTAACTATGGCTACACCTTC.

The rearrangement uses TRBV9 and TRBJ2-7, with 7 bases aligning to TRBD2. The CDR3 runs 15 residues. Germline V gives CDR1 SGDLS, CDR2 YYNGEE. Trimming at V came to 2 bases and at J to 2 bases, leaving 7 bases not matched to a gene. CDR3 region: CASSVEGRGTYEQYF. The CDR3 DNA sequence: TGTGCCAGCAGCGTGGAGGGGCGGGGGACCTACGAGCAGTACTTC.

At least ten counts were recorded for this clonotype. CDR3: CASSRPGPTIEPYYEQYF. The CDR3 DNA reads TGTGCCAGCAGTCGTCCGGGACCGACTATAGAACCCTACTACGAGCAGTACTTC. The chain carries TRBV28 and TRBJ2-7; D may match TRBD1 or TRBD2 (5 bases each). This CDR3 contains 18 residues. Looked up from germline, CDR1 is MDHEN and CDR2 is SYDVKM. V lost 5 bases to trimming and J lost 3 bases, with 26 bases between them.

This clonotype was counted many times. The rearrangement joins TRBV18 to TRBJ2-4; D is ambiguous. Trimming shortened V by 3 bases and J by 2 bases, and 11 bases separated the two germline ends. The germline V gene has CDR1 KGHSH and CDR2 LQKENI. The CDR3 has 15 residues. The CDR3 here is CASSPVRATKNIQYF. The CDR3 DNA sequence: TGTGCCAGCTCACCGGTTAGGGCAACCAAAAACATTCAGTACTTC.

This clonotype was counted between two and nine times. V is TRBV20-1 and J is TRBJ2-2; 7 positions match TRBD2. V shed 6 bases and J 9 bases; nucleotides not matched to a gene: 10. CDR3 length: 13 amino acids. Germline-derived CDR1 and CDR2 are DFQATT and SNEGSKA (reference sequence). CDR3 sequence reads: CSARSGAGRELFF. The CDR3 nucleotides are TGCAGTGCCAGGAGCGGGGCAGGAAGGGAGCTGTTTTTT.

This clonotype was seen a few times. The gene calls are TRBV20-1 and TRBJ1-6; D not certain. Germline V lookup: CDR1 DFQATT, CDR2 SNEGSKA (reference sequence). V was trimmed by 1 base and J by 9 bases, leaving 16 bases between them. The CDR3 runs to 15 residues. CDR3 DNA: TGCAGTGCTAGAGGTTCCGGGAGTCGTATTTCACCCCTCCACTTT. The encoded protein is CSARGSGSRISPLHF.

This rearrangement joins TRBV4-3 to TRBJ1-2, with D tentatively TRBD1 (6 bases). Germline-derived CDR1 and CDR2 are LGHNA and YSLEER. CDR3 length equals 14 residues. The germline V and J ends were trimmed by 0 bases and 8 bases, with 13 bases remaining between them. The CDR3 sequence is CASSQEAGDIGYTF. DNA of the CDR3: TGCGCCAGCAGCCAAGAGGCAGGGGATATCGGCTACACCTTC.

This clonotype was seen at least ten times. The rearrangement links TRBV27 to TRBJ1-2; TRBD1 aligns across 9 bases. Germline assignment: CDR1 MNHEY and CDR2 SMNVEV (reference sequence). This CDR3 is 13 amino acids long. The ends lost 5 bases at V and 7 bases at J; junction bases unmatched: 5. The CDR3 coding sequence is TGTGCCAGCAGTACCGAGACAGGGGGTGGCTACACCTTC. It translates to CASSTETGGGYTF.

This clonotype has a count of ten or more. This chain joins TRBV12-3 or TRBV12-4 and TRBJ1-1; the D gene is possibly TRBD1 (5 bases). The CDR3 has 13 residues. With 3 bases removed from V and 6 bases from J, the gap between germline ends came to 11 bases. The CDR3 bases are TGTGCCAGCAGTTTGGGGGGGGTCGCTGAAGCTTTCTTT. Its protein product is CASSLGGVAEAFF.

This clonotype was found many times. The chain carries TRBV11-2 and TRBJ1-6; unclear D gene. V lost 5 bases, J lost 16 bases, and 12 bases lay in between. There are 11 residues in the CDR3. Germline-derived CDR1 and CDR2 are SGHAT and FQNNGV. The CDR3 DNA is TGTGCCAGCAGCCTCCTGACTGTGCTCCACTTT. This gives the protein CASSLLTVLHF.

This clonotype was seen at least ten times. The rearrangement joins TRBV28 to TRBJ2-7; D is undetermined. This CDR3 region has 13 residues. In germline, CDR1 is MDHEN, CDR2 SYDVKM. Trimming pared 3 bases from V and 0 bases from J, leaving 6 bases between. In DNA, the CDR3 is TGTGCCAGCAGTTTTGGCAACTCCTACGAGCAGTACTTC. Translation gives CASSFGNSYEQYF.